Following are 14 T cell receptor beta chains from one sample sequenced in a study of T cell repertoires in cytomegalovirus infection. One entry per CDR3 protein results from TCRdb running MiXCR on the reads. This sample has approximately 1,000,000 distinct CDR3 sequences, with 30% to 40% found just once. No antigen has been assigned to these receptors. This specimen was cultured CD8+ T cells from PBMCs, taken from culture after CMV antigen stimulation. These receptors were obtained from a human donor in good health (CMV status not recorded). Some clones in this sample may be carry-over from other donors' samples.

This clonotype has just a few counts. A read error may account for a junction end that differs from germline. The CDR3, as DNA: TGTGCCAGCACTTTAGGGGTGAACACTGAAGCTTTCTTT. This gives the protein CASTLGVNTEAFF. The V and J genes are TRBV12-3 or TRBV12-4 and TRBJ1-1, with D possibly being TRBD1 (5 bases). The length of the CDR3 is 13 residues.

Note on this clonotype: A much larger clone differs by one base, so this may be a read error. The CDR3 region has the DNA TGTGCCAGCAGCCCCATTGTCGGGCCGGAAGAGACCCAGTACTTC. This sequence encodes CASSPIVGPEETQYF. This chain joins TRBV7-6 and TRBJ2-5; D not resolved. Germline V CDR1 and CDR2: SGHVS, FNYEAQ. V shed 5 bases and J shed 3 bases, with 16 bases lying between them. The CDR3 length is 15 residues.

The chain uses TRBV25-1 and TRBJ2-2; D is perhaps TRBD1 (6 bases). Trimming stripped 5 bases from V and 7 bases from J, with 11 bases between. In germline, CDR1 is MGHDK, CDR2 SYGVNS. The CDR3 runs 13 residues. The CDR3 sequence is CASSSGAVGELFF. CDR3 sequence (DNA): TGTGCCAGCAGTTCAGGGGCGGTCGGGGAGCTGTTTTTT. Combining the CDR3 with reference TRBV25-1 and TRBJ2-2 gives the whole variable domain EADIYQTPRYLVIGTGKKITLECSQTMGHDKMYWYQQDPGMELHLIHYSYGVNSTEKGDLSSESTVSRIRTEHFPLTLESARPSHTSQYLCASSSGAVGELFFGEGSRLTVL.

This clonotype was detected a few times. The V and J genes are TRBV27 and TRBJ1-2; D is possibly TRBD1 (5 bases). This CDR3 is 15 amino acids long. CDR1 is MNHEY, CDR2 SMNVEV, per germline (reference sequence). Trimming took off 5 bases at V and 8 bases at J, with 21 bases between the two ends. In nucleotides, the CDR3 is TGTGCCAGCAGTCTCGGGGGGGTGAAAGATGGGGGCTACACCTTC. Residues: CASSLGGVKDGGYTF.

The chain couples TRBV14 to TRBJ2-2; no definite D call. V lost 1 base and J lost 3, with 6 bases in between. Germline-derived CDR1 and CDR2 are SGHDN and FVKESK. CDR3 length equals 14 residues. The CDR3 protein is CASSQVPYTGELFF. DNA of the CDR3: TGTGCCAGCAGCCAAGTACCCTACACCGGGGAGCTGTTTTTT.

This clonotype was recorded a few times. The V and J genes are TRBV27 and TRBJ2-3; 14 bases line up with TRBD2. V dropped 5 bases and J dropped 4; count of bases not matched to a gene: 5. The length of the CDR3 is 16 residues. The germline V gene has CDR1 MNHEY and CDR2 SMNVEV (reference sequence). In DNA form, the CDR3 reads TGTGCCAGCAGTCCCAGGACTAGCGGGGGGCCAGATACGCAGTATTTT. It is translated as CASSPRTSGGPDTQYF.

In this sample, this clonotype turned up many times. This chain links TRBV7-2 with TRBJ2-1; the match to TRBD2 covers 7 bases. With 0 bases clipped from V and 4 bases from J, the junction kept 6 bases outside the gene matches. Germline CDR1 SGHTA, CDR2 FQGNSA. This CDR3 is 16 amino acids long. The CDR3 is CASSLAPGGYYNEQFF. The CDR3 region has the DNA TGTGCCAGCAGCTTAGCGCCCGGGGGGTATTACAATGAGCAGTTCTTC.

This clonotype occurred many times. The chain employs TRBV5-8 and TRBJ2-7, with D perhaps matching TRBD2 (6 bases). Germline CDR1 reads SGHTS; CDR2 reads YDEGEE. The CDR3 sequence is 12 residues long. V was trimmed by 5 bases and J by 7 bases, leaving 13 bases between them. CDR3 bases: TGTGCCAGCAGTAGCGGAAGCCTGGAGCAGTACTTC. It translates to CASSSGSLEQYF.

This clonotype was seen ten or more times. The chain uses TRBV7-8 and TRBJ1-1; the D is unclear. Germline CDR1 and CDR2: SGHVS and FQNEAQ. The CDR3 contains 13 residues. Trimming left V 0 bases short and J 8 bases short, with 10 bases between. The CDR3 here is CASSLAYPGEAFF. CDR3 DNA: TGTGCCAGCAGCTTAGCGTACCCGGGAGAAGCTTTCTTT.

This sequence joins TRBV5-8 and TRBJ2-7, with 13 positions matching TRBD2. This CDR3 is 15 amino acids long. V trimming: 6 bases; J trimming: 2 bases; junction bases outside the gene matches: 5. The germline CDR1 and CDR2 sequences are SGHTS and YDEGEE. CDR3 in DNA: TGTGCCAGCACCGCGGGACTAGCGGGGCCCTACGAGCAGTACGTC. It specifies CASTAGLAGPYEQYV.

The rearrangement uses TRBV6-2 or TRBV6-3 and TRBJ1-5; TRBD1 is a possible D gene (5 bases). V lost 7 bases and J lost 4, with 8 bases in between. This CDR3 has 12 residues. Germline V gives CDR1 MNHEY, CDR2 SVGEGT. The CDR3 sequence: CASNDSNQPQHF. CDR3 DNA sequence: TGTGCCAGCAACGACAGTAATCAGCCCCAGCATTTT.

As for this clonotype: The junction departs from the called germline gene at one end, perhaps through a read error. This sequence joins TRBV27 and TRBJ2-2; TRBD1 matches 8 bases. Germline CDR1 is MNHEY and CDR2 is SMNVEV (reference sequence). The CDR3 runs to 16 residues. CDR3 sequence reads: CAGKSGGGLRTGERFF. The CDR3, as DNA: TGTGCCGGCAAGTCAGGGGGCGGGTTAAGAACCGGGGAGCGGTTTTTT.

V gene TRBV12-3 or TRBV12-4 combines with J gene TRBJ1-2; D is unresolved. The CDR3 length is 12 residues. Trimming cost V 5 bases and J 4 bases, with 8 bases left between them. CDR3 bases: TGTGCCAGCAGTATGAGTTTCTATGGCTACACCTTC. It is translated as CASSMSFYGYTF.

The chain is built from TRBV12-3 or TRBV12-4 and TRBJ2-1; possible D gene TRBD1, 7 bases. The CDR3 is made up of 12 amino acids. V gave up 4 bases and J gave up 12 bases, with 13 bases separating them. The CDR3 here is CASSSPGGGQFF. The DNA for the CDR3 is TGTGCCAGCAGTTCTCCAGGGGGAGGGCAGTTCTTC.